This TCR beta chain is from a study of blood T cell repertoires in COVID-19. Study details: PBMCs, B-cell-depleted T cells, or T cells provided the cDNA or gDNA that made up the material.

Repertoires were generated with immunoSEQ multiplex PCR, while TCRdb's copy carries only in-frame clones and drops some. The sample lists 90,000 to 120,000 clones, about 87% occurring once. Trimming took 6 bases from V and 6 from J, leaving 14 bases between them. In germline, CDR1 is SNHLY, CDR2 FYNNEI. The length of the CDR3 is 14 residues. This sequence joins TRBV2 and TRBJ2-2; D unclear. The sequence came from a man aged 50 to 60 with acute or convalescent COVID-19. Specimen: peripheral blood. For the CDR3, the DNA is TGTGCCAGCAGAGCCTCTAGTCTTCCCGGGGAGCTGTTTTTT. Translated: CASRASSLPGELFF. The complete variable domain, with remaining parts taken from reference TRBV2 and TRBJ2-2, reads EPEVTQTPSHQVTQMGQEVILRCVPISNHLYFYWYRQILGQKVEFLVSFYNNEISEKSEIFDDQFSVERPDGSNFTLKIRSTKLEDSAMYFCASRASSLPGELFFGEGSRLTVL.